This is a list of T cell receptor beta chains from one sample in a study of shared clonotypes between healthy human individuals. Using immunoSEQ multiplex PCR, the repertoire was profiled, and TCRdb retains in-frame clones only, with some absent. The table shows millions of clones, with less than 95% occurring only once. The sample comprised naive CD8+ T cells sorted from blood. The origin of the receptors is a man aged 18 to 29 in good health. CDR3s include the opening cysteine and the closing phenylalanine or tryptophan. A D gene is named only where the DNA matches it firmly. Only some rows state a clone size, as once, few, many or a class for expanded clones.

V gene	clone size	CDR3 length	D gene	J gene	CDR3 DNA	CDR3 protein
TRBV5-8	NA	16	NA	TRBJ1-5	TGTGCCAGCAGCTTGTACGGGGGCGAGGGCAATCAGCCCCAGCATTTT	CASSLYGGEGNQPQHF
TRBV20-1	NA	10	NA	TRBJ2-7	TGCAGTGTGGCCTCTTACGAGCAGTACTTC	CSVASYEQYF
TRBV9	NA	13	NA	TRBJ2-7	TGTGCCAGCAGCGTAGGGGTGTCCTACGAGCAGTACTTC	CASSVGVSYEQYF
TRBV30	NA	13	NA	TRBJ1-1	TGTGCCTGGGGGGTCGGCGGGCAGGCTGAAGCTTTCTTT	CAWGVGGQAEAFF
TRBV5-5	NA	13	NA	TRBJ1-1	TGTGCCAGCAGCTTGACAGTTGTCACTGAAGCTTTCTTT	CASSLTVVTEAFF
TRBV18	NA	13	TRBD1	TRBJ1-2	TGTGCCAGCTCAACAGGGACAGGGGGTGGCTACACCTTC	CASSTGTGGGYTF
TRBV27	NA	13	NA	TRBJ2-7	TGTGCCAGCAGTCCGGACCTCTCCTACGAGCAGTACTTC	CASSPDLSYEQYF
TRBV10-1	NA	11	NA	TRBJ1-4	TGCGCCAGCAGCCCCGATGAAAAACTGTTTTTT	CASSPDEKLFF
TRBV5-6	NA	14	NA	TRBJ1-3	TGTGCCAGCTCTCTCTGGGCAGGGGGAAACACCATATATTTT	CASSLWAGGNTIYF
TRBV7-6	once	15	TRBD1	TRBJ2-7	TGTGCCAGCAGCTTCGGGCAGGGGGTAATGTACGAGCAGTACTTC	CASSFGQGVMYEQYF
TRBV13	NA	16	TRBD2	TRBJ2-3	TGTGCCAGCAGCGTGGGACTAGCGGGGAGCACAGATACGCAGTATTTT	CASSVGLAGSTDTQYF
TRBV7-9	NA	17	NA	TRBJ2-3	TGTGCCAGCAGCTCCACTCGGAGTAGCCCCGACACAGATACGCAGTATTTT	CASSSTRSSPDTDTQYF
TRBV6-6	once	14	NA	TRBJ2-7	TGTGCCAGCAGTTACGGGAGTCGCTCCTACGAGCAGTACTTC	CASSYGSRSYEQYF
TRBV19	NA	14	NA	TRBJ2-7	TGTGCCAGTAGTATAGCAACAGGGTTCGACGAGCAGTACTTC	CASSIATGFDEQYF
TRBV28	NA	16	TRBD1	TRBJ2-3	TGTGCCAGCAGTTTACTAGGACAGGACCCCACAGATACGCAGTATTTT	CASSLLGQDPTDTQYF
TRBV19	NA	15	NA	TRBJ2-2	TGTGCCAGTAGTATAGACAGGGAGTGGACCGGGGAGCTGTTTTTT	CASSIDREWTGELFF